This T cell receptor (beta chain) was recovered during a study of T cells expressing NK-cell markers. For each CDR3 protein, TCRdb gives one entry from its re-call of the 5' RACE reads, without DNA. Its clone listing holds some 600,000 distinct CDR3 sequences. The CDR3 spans 16 residues. Germline V CDR1 and CDR2: SSHAT, FNYEAQ (reference sequence). The clonotype originates from a man aged 18 to 35 in good health. V gene TRBV7-7 combines with J gene TRBJ2-2; with no DNA, the TCRdb D assignment of TRBD2 cannot be verified. The sequencing input was blood T cells: a sorted CD56 or NKG2C T cell subset, CD4+ or CD8+ T cells, or bulk PBMC T cells (not recorded which). CDR3 in amino acids: CASSLVRTFSTGELFF.